These T cell receptor beta chains were read from a single sample in a study of cytomegalovirus exposure and HLA in healthy donors. The data were produced by immunoSEQ multiplex PCR, yet TCRdb's version contains in-frame clones alone and is incomplete. The table includes about 50,000 clones, about three quarters detected once. Input material: PBMCs. The receptors here all came from a woman aged 40 to 55 in good health and CMV-seropositive. Each CDR3 is given with its conserved first and last residue. Fields, in order: CDR3 DNA, CDR3 protein, J gene, D gene, CDR3 length, clone size, V gene. D genes are given only for firm matches. Size values are once, few and many counts, or a class for expanded clones, and some rows have none.

CDR3nt: TGTGCCTGGAGCCCCCCGGGACAGAGGGGTGGCGAGCAGTACTTC; CDR3aa: CAWSPPGQRGGEQYF; j_gene: TRBJ2-7; d_gene: TRBD1; len: 15; abundance: .; v_gene: TRBV30
CDR3nt: TGTGCCTGGAGTGGTACGGGGGGGCGCGAGCAGTACTTC; CDR3aa: CAWSGTGGREQYF; j_gene: TRBJ2-7; d_gene: TRBD2; len: 13; abundance: few; v_gene: TRBV30
CDR3nt: TGTGCCAGCAGTGAATCCGGACAGATTTATAATTCACCCCTCCACTTT; CDR3aa: CASSESGQIYNSPLHF; j_gene: TRBJ1-6; d_gene: .; len: 16; abundance: .; v_gene: TRBV2
CDR3nt: TGTGCCAGCGCGGGGCGCTCGTGGGAGCAGTACTTC; CDR3aa: CASAGRSWEQYF; j_gene: TRBJ2-7; d_gene: .; len: 12; abundance: .; v_gene: TRBV6-6
CDR3nt: TGTGCCACCAGCACGGCGGGAAAGGGGGAGACCCAGTACTTC; CDR3aa: CATSTAGKGETQYF; j_gene: TRBJ2-5; d_gene: .; len: 14; abundance: .; v_gene: TRBV15
CDR3nt: TGTGCCAGCAGTGGCTGGGGGGGGCTTAGGAATCAGCCCCAGCATTTT; CDR3aa: CASSGWGGLRNQPQHF; j_gene: TRBJ1-5; d_gene: .; len: 16; abundance: once; v_gene: TRBV21-1
CDR3nt: TGTGCCAGCAGCGCGGACGGAGGGTGGGGCAACACAGATACGCAGTATTTT; CDR3aa: CASSADGGWGNTDTQYF; j_gene: TRBJ2-3; d_gene: .; len: 17; abundance: .; v_gene: TRBV5-4
CDR3nt: TGTGCCAGCAGCTTATATGCCCCGCGGGGCGGGACTCACCCTCGCGGCGGCATTCAGTACTTC; CDR3aa: CASSLYAPRGGTHPRGGIQYF; j_gene: TRBJ2-4; d_gene: .; len: 21; abundance: .; v_gene: TRBV7-3
CDR3nt: TGCAGCGTGCATACGACAGGGACGGGAACTGAAGCTTTCTTT; CDR3aa: CSVHTTGTGTEAFF; j_gene: TRBJ1-1; d_gene: TRBD1; len: 14; abundance: .; v_gene: TRBV29-1
CDR3nt: TGTGCCTGTCCCGGGACAGGTTCCTCTAACTATGGCTACACCTTC; CDR3aa: CACPGTGSSNYGYTF; j_gene: TRBJ1-2; d_gene: TRBD1; len: 15; abundance: .; v_gene: TRBV30
CDR3nt: TGTGCCAGTAGTAACGAGGTGAACACTGAAGCTTTCTTT; CDR3aa: CASSNEVNTEAFF; j_gene: TRBJ1-1; d_gene: .; len: 13; abundance: .; v_gene: TRBV19
CDR3nt: TGTGCCAGCAGCGCGGGACCGGGAGGGGAAAAACTGTTTTTT; CDR3aa: CASSAGPGGEKLFF; j_gene: TRBJ1-4; d_gene: .; len: 14; abundance: medium-sized; v_gene: TRBV7-9
CDR3nt: TGTGCCACGAGGGGGGGACAGGGTGGCAATCAGCCCCAGCATTTT; CDR3aa: CATRGGQGGNQPQHF; j_gene: TRBJ1-5; d_gene: TRBD1; len: 15; abundance: .; v_gene: TRBV10-3
CDR3nt: TGTGCCAGCAGTGACTACCTTTTGAATGAGCAGTTCTTC; CDR3aa: CASSDYLLNEQFF; j_gene: TRBJ2-1; d_gene: .; len: 13; abundance: few; v_gene: TRBV2
CDR3nt: TGTGCCAGCAGCTTAGTAACGGGGTGGAACACTGAAGCTTTCTTT; CDR3aa: CASSLVTGWNTEAFF; j_gene: TRBJ1-1; d_gene: .; len: 15; abundance: .; v_gene: TRBV7-9
CDR3nt: TGTGCCAGCAACGTAGTAGGGGTGGGTAATGGGCAGTTCTTC; CDR3aa: CASNVVGVGNGQFF; j_gene: TRBJ2-1; d_gene: .; len: 14; abundance: .; v_gene: TRBV9
CDR3nt: TGTGCCAGCAGCCAAGAAGGGGAAGGGTGGGGTGCAGGTGGCTACACCTTC; CDR3aa: CASSQEGEGWGAGGYTF; j_gene: TRBJ1-2; d_gene: .; len: 17; abundance: .; v_gene: TRBV4-2
CDR3nt: TGTGCCAGCAGCGTAGTAAGCTCGTTCTATGGCTACACCTTC; CDR3aa: CASSVVSSFYGYTF; j_gene: TRBJ1-2; d_gene: .; len: 14; abundance: .; v_gene: TRBV9
CDR3nt: TGTGCCTGGAGGGGGGGACTCCGATATGGCTACACCTTC; CDR3aa: CAWRGGLRYGYTF; j_gene: TRBJ1-2; d_gene: .; len: 13; abundance: few; v_gene: TRBV30
CDR3nt: TGTGCCATCAGTGGAGGCAGCCCCTATGGCTACACCTTC; CDR3aa: CAISGGSPYGYTF; j_gene: TRBJ1-2; d_gene: .; len: 13; abundance: .; v_gene: TRBV10-3
CDR3nt: TGTGCCAGCAGTCCCTCTAGCGGGGGGGCGCTGGAGCAGTACTTC; CDR3aa: CASSPSSGGALEQYF; j_gene: TRBJ2-7; d_gene: TRBD2; len: 15; abundance: .; v_gene: TRBV28
CDR3nt: TGTGCCAGCAGCTCAGAACTAGCGGGGGGGTTGGCGTACTTC; CDR3aa: CASSSELAGGLAYF; j_gene: TRBJ2-7; d_gene: TRBD2; len: 14; abundance: few; v_gene: TRBV7-2
CDR3nt: TGTGCCAGCAGCCAAGACATGGGCCATGGGCTGTTTTTT; CDR3aa: CASSQDMGHGLFF; j_gene: TRBJ1-4; d_gene: .; len: 13; abundance: .; v_gene: TRBV4-2